The 18 T cell receptor beta chains below come from one sample, sequenced in a study of T cells in localized non-small cell lung cancer. Clones were read by immunoSEQ multiplex PCR, and TCRdb kept only the in-frame ones, dropping some. The sample lists tens of thousands of clones; approximately 80% were seen once. Source: PBMCs, taken before any cancer treatment. These receptors all stem from a man aged 40 to 69 with stage II lung adenocarcinoma.

V is TRBV25-1 and J is TRBJ2-5; 8 bases agree with TRBD1. This CDR3 has 16 residues. CDR1 and CDR2 (germline): MGHDK, SYGVNS. The V segment lost 3 bases and the J segment 5 bases; nucleotides outside the gene matches: 11. The CDR3 spells CASSDPTGDFWETQYF. The CDR3 DNA is TGTGCCAGCAGTGATCCGACAGGGGATTTTTGGGAGACCCAGTACTTC. The entire variable domain, with the rest obtained from reference TRBV25-1 and TRBJ2-5, is as follows: EADIYQTPRYLVIGTGKKITLECSQTMGHDKMYWYQQDPGMELHLIHYSYGVNSTEKGDLSSESTVSRIRTEHFPLTLESARPSHTSQYLCASSDPTGDFWETQYFGPGTRLLVL.

V is TRBV6-6 and J is TRBJ2-1; 10 bases map to TRBD1. Germline CDR1 and CDR2: MNHNY and SVGAGI (reference sequence). J gave up 6 bases and V 2 bases, and 4 bases lay outside the gene matches. CDR3 length: 15 residues. In DNA form, the CDR3 reads TGTGCCAGCAGTTACGTAGGGACAGGGGTCAATGAGCAGTTCTTC. Its translation: CASSYVGTGVNEQFF.

The chain employs TRBV4-2 and TRBJ1-2; D unclear. The V end was cut by 5 bases, the J end by 5 bases, with 18 bases between. CDR1 and CDR2 (germline): LGHNA, YNFKEQ. CDR3 length: 15 residues. In DNA, the CDR3 is TGTGCCAGCAGCTCTCGAAGGAGGACGGCGTATGGCTACACCTTC. It codes for CASSSRRRTAYGYTF.

This rearrangement joins TRBV19 to TRBJ1-1; TRBD1 agrees at 8 bases. J gave up 0 bases and V 4 bases, and 13 bases lay outside the gene matches. There are 18 residues in the CDR3. Per the germline V gene, CDR1 is LNHDA and CDR2 is SQIVND (reference sequence). The CDR3 here is CASSKFLGTGRLNTEAFF. CDR3 DNA sequence: TGTGCCAGTAGTAAGTTTTTGGGGACAGGCCGATTGAACACTGAAGCTTTCTTT.

The CDR3 loop is CASSQASHAGETEAFF. The CDR3 DNA follows: TGCGCCAGCAGCCAAGCCTCGCACGCCGGGGAGACTGAAGCTTTCTTT. The chain joins TRBV4-3 to TRBJ1-1, with D uncertain. Germline CDR1 and CDR2: LGHNA and YSLEER. V was trimmed by 1 base and J by 5 bases, leaving 17 bases between them. The CDR3 is 16 amino acids.

This chain links TRBV28 with TRBJ2-7; TRBD1 is a possible D gene (6 bases). The V and J ends lost 9 bases and 0 bases respectively, with 15 bases between them. The CDR3 covers 14 residues. The germline V gene encodes CDR1 MDHEN and CDR2 SYDVKM. The CDR3 is CASTQGRGSYEQYF. In DNA form, the CDR3 reads TGTGCCAGTACACAGGGCAGGGGCTCCTACGAGCAGTACTTC. The complete variable domain, with remaining parts taken from reference TRBV28 and TRBJ2-7, reads DVKVTQSSRYLVKRTGEKVFLECVQDMDHENMFWYRQDPGLGLRLIYFSYDVKMKEKGDIPEGYSVSREKKERFSLILESASTNQTSMYLCASTQGRGSYEQYFGPGTRLTVT.

This chain joins TRBV2 and TRBJ1-2; a possible D gene is TRBD1 (6 bases). V lost 5 bases and J 4 bases, leaving 8 bases between the germline ends. Germline loops: CDR1 SNHLY, CDR2 FYNNEI. This CDR3 has 12 residues. Here the CDR3 reads CASSRDTYGYTF. The CDR3 DNA is TGTGCCAGCAGTAGGGACACCTATGGCTACACCTTC.

The rearrangement links TRBV29-1 to TRBJ2-2, with TRBD1 matching 8 bases. This CDR3 region has 14 residues. V was pared by 6 bases and J by 3 bases, with 6 bases of the junction left unmatched. Germline V lookup: CDR1 SQVTM, CDR2 ANQGSEA. CDR3: CSVLTGEDTGELFF. Here the CDR3 DNA reads TGCAGCGTCCTGACAGGGGAGGACACCGGGGAGCTGTTTTTT.

The chain has TRBV18 and TRBJ2-5; no firm D call. The CDR3 consists of 14 residues. CDR1 is KGHSH, CDR2 LQKENI, per germline. V lost 4 bases and J lost 1, with 10 bases in between. This CDR3 is CASSLSLGQETQYF. DNA of the CDR3: TGTGCCAGCTCACTGTCACTGGGCCAAGAGACCCAGTACTTC.

The V call is TRBV30, the J call TRBJ2-6, with 7 nucleotides matching TRBD1. The junction had 8 bases not matched to a gene; V was cut back by 5 bases and J by 4 bases. The CDR3 loop spans 15 amino acids. Per the germline V gene, CDR1 is GTSNPN and CDR2 is SVGIG (reference sequence). DNA of the CDR3: TGTGCCTGGGACAGGGAAATCGCCGGGGCCAACGTCCTGACTTTC. It is translated as CAWDREIAGANVLTF. The complete variable domain, with remaining parts taken from reference TRBV30 and TRBJ2-6, reads SQTIHQWPATLVQPVGSPLSLECTVEGTSNPNLYWYRQAAGRGLQLLFYSVGIGQISSEVPQNLSASRPQDRQFILSSKKLLLSDSGFYLCAWDREIAGANVLTFGAGSRLTVL.

The chain is built from TRBV5-4 and TRBJ1-3, with 7 bases identical to TRBD1. Per the germline V gene, CDR1 is SGHNT and CDR2 is YYREEE (reference sequence). This CDR3 contains 15 residues. The V gene end was trimmed by 4 bases and the J gene end by 4 bases; junction bases not matched to a gene: 8. The CDR3 is CASSPETGIGNTIYF. Here the CDR3 DNA reads TGTGCCAGCAGCCCCGAGACAGGGATCGGAAACACCATATATTTT.

The rearrangement joins TRBV2 to TRBJ2-3; 11 bases fit TRBD2. Germline loops: CDR1 SNHLY, CDR2 FYNNEI. J lost 0 bases, V lost 6 bases, and 8 bases had no gene match. The CDR3 runs to 17 residues. As DNA, the CDR3 is TGTGCCAGCAGCTGGGCTAGCGGGGGGACTAGCACAGATACGCAGTATTTT. Its translation: CASSWASGGTSTDTQYF.

The genes are TRBV27 and TRBJ1-4; D unresolved. Germline CDR1 is MNHEY and CDR2 is SMNVEV (reference sequence). V was pared by 6 bases and J by 0 bases, with 14 bases between. The CDR3 consists of 16 residues. Here the CDR3 reads CASRVGFSATNEKLFF. Here the CDR3 DNA reads TGTGCCAGCAGGGTCGGGTTTAGCGCAACTAATGAAAAACTGTTTTTT.

This chain connects TRBV5-6 to TRBJ2-1; 11 positions match TRBD2. Germline assignment: CDR1 SGHDT and CDR2 YYEEEE. J was trimmed by 4 bases and V by 1 base; bases with no gene match: 7. The CDR3 is made up of 17 amino acids. The CDR3, as DNA: TGTGCCAGCAGCTTGACTAGCGGGAGTTATGGGTACAATGAGCAGTTCTTC. Translation: CASSLTSGSYGYNEQFF.

V is TRBV19 and J is TRBJ1-1; D is perhaps TRBD1 (6 bases). Germline assignment: CDR1 LNHDA and CDR2 SQIVND (reference sequence). Trimming took off 7 bases at V and 4 bases at J, with 19 bases between the two ends. This CDR3 comprises 15 residues. CDR3 sequence (DNA): TGTGCCAGTATCACAGGGTTCTCGGCGAGCACTGAAGCTTTCTTT. This translates into CASITGFSASTEAFF. The whole variable domain, filled in from reference TRBV19 and TRBJ1-1, reads DGGITQSPKYLFRKEGQNVTLSCEQNLNHDAMYWYRQDPGQGLRLIYYSQIVNDFQKGDIAEGYSVSREKKESFPLTVTSAQKNPTAFYLCASITGFSASTEAFFGQGTRLTVV.

The CDR3, as DNA: TGTGCCAGCAGCGTAGATCCTCCGGGACACTCCTCTGGAAACACCATATATTTT. Its protein is CASSVDPPGHSSGNTIYF. The J gene is TRBJ1-3, the V gene TRBV9, with D possibly TRBD1 on 6 matching bases. The germline CDR1 and CDR2 sequences are SGDLS and YYNGEE. The CDR3 contains 18 residues. V lost 0 bases and J lost 0, with 16 bases in between.

The chain joins TRBV7-9 to TRBJ1-1; 8 nucleotides agree with TRBD1. V shed 8 bases and J 3 bases; nucleotides not matched to a gene: 5. This CDR3 comprises 13 residues. Germline values: CDR1 SEHNR, CDR2 FQNEAQ (reference sequence). The CDR3 reads CASGQGVYTEAFF. The CDR3 DNA follows: TGTGCCAGCGGACAGGGTGTATACACTGAAGCTTTCTTT.

This clone was seen a few times. This chain links TRBV4-3 with TRBJ2-7; D ambiguous. Trimming shortened V by 0 bases and J by 1 base, and 4 bases separated the two germline ends. The CDR3 loop spans 13 amino acids. Germline values: CDR1 LGHNA, CDR2 YSLEER. The CDR3 is CASSQEGSYEQYF. The CDR3 DNA sequence: TGCGCCAGCAGCCAAGAAGGTTCCTACGAGCAGTACTTC.